This T cell receptor beta chain stems from a study of cytotoxic CD8 clonotypes in ibrutinib-treated CLL. Study information: There were 11 relapsed/refractory patients and around 15 treatment-naive patients, and roughly 18 were IGHV unmutated. Timing of response sample collection was a median approximately twelve months after treatment start, with a range of 6 to 36.

Investigators sought sequencing depths of between 1 in 200,000 and 1 in 1 million T cells. Repertoires were generated with immunoSEQ multiplex PCR, while TCRdb's copy carries only in-frame clones and drops some. The sample contains about 160,000 clones, roughly 77% of which appear only once. With regard to this clone: One junction end does not reproduce the germline sequence, and a read error may be involved.

Extraction of roughly 2 micrograms of genomic DNA from cryopreserved PBMCs supplied material for TCR beta libraries. From germline, CDR1 is SGHDN and CDR2 FVKESK. The CDR3 loop spans 17 amino acids. The sequence was obtained from a human donor with chronic lymphocytic leukemia. The input for sequencing was PBMCs, taken after 12 months of ibrutinib treatment. The chain recombines TRBV14 with TRBJ2-1; 11 nucleotides match TRBD2. This CDR3 is CASSLLAGGLLYNEKFF. The CDR3 nucleotides are TGTGCCAGCAGCCTTTTAGCGGGGGGGCTTCTCTACAATGAGAAGTTCTTC.